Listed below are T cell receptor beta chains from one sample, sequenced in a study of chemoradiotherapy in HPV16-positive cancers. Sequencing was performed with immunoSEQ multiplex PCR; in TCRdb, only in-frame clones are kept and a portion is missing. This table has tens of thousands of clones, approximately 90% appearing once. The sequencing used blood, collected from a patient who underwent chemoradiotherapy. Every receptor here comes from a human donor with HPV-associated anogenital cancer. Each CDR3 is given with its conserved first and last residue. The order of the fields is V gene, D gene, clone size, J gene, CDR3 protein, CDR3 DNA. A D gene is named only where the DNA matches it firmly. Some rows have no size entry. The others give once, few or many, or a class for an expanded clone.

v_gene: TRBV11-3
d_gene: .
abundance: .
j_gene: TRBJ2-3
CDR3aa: CASSPRGSTDTQYF
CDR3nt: TGTGCCAGCAGCCCAAGGGGTAGCACAGATACGCAGTATTTT

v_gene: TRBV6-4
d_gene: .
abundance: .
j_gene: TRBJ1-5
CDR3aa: CASSTASNQPQHF
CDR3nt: TGTGCCAGCAGCACAGCTAGCAATCAGCCCCAGCATTTT

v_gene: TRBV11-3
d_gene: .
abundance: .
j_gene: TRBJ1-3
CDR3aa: CASSFGGQDGNTIYF
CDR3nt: TGTGCCAGCAGCTTTGGGGGCCAGGATGGAAACACCATATATTTT

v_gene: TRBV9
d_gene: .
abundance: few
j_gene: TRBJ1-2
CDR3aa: CASSVLWTNYGYTF
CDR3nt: TGTGCCAGCAGCGTATTGTGGACTAACTATGGCTACACCTTC

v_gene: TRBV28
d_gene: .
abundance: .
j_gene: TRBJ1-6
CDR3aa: CASSFFGSYNSPLHF
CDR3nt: TGTGCCAGCAGTTTTTTTGGATCCTATAATTCACCCCTCCACTTT

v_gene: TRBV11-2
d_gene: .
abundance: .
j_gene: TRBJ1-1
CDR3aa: CASSRDRGTEAFF
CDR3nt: TGTGCCAGCAGCCGGGACCGCGGAACTGAAGCTTTCTTT

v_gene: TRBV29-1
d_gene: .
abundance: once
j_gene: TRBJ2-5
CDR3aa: CSAGTPEETQYF
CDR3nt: TGCAGCGCCGGGACGCCCGAAGAGACCCAGTACTTC

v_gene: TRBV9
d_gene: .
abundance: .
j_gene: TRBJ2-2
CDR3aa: CASSVNTGELFF
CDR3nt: TGTGCCAGCTCCGTGAACACCGGGGAGCTGTTTTTT

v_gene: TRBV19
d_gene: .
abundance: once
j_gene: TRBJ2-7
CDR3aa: CASSPTGPSYEQYF
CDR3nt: TGTGCCAGTAGTCCGACAGGCCCCTCCTACGAGCAGTACTTC

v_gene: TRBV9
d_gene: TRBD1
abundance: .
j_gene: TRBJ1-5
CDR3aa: CASSVGTGAQPQHF
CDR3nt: TGTGCCAGCAGCGTAGGGACAGGGGCGCAGCCCCAGCATTTT

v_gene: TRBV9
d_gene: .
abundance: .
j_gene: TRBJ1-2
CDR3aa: CASSVEGANYGYTF
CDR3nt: TGTGCCAGCAGCGTAGAGGGCGCTAACTATGGCTACACCTTC

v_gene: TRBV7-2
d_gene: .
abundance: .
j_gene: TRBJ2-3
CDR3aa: CASSWGGGNADTQYF
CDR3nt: TGTGCCAGCAGCTGGGGAGGGGGGAACGCAGATACGCAGTATTTT

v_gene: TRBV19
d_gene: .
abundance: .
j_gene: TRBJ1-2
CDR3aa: CASSIPHQRQSYGYTF
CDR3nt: TGTGCCAGTAGTATACCCCACCAGCGACAGAGCTATGGCTACACCTTC

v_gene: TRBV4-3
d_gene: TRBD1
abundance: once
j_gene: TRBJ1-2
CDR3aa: CASSRGAGGYGYTF
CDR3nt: TGCGCCAGCAGCCGCGGTGCAGGGGGGTATGGCTACACCTTC

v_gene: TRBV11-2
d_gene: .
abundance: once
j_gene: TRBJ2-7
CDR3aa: CASSLDLSADIYEQYF
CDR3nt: TGTGCCAGCAGCTTAGATCTGAGCGCAGACATCTACGAGCAGTACTTC

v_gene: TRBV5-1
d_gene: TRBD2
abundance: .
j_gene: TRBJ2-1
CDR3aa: CASLISGTSVQSSYNEQFF
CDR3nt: TGCGCCAGCCTTATCTCCGGGACTAGCGTCCAGAGCTCCTACAATGAGCAGTTCTTC

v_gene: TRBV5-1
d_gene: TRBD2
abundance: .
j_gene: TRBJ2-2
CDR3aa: CASSGGDVGTGELFF
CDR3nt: TGCGCCAGCAGCGGGGGGGATGTCGGCACCGGGGAGCTGTTTTTT

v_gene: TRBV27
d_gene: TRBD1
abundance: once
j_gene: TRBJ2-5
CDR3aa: CASRPWTGYQETQYF
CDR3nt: TGTGCCAGCAGACCTTGGACAGGGTACCAAGAGACCCAGTACTTC

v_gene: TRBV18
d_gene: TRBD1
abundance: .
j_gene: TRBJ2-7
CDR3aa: CASSPRDSSSYEQYF
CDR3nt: TGTGCCAGCTCACCAAGGGACAGTTCTTCCTACGAGCAGTACTTC

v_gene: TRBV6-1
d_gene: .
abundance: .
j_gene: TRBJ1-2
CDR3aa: CASSEFFRYAGEGGYTF
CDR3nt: TGTGCCAGCAGTGAATTTTTTCGTTACGCAGGGGAGGGTGGCTACACCTTC

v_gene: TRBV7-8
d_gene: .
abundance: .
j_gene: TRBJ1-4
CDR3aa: CASSLGTGPRLNEKLFF
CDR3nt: TGTGCCAGCAGCTTAGGCACAGGGCCCCGCCTTAATGAAAAACTGTTTTTT

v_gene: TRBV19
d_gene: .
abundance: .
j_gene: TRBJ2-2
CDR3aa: CASIRTAGLFNTGELFF
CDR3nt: TGTGCCAGTATCCGGACAGCGGGGTTATTTAACACCGGGGAGCTGTTTTTT

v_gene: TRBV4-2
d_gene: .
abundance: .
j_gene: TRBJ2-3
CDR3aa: CASSQAGPASTDTQYF
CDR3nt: TGTGCCAGCAGCCAAGCGGGGCCTGCTAGCACAGATACGCAGTATTTT

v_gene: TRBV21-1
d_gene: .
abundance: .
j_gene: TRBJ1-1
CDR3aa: CASSLRTGSNTEAFF
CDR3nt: TGTGCCAGCAGCCTCCGGACAGGCTCGAACACTGAAGCTTTCTTT

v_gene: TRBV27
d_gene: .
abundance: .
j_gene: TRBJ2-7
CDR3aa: CASSLSEKNYEQYF
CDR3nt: TGTGCCAGCAGTTTGTCGGAGAAGAACTACGAGCAGTACTTC

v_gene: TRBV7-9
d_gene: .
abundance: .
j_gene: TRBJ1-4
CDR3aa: CASSSGTLDRYEKLFF
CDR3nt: TGTGCCAGCAGTTCCGGGACCTTAGATAGATATGAAAAACTGTTTTTT

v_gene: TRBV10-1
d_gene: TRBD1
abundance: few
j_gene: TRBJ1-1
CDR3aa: CASSESTGFNTEAFF
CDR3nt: TGCGCCAGCAGTGAGTCGACAGGGTTTAACACTGAAGCTTTCTTT

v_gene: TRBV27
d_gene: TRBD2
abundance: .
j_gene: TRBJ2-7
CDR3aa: CASRGGGLAGDQEQYF
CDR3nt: TGTGCCAGTAGGGGTGGGGGACTAGCGGGGGATCAGGAGCAGTACTTC

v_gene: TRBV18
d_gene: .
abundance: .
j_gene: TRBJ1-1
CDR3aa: CASSRGPAGNTEAFF
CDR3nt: TGTGCCAGCTCCCGTGGGCCTGCCGGGAACACTGAAGCTTTCTTT

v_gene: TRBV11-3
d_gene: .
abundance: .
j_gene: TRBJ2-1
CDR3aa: CASSEGGDEQFF
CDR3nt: TGTGCCAGCAGCGAGGGGGGGGATGAGCAGTTCTTC

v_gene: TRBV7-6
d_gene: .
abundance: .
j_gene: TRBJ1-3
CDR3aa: CASSLEDTAGNTIYF
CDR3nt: TGTGCCAGCAGCTTAGAGGACACAGCTGGAAACACCATATATTTT

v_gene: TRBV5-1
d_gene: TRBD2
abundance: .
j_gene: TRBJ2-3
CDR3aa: CAAKGKRGTTDTQYF
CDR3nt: TGCGCCGCAAAGGGGAAGCGGGGGACCACAGATACGCAGTATTTT

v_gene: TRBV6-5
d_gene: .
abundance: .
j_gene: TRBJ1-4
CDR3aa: CASSYSMGGRDEKLFF
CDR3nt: TGTGCCAGCAGTTACTCGATGGGGGGCCGGGATGAAAAACTGTTTTTT

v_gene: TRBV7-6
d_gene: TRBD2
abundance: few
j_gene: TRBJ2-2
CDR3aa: CASSPDPSGGNTGELFF
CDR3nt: TGTGCCAGCAGCCCTGATCCTAGCGGGGGGAACACCGGGGAGCTGTTTTTT

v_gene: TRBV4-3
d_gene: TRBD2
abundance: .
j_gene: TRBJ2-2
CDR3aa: CASSQESGGAGELFF
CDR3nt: TGCGCCAGCAGCCAAGAATCGGGGGGGGCCGGGGAGCTGTTTTTT

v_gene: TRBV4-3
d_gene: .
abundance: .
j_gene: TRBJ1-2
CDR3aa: CASSQDDWLGYGYTF
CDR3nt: TGCGCCAGCAGCCAAGATGACTGGTTAGGGTATGGCTACACCTTC

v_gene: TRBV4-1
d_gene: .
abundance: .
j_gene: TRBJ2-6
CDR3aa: CASSQDTGSGANVLTF
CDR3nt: TGCGCCAGCAGCCAAGATACAGGGTCTGGGGCCAACGTCCTGACTTTC

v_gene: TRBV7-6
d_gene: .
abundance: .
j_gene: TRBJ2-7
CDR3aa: CASSPGEAYEQYF
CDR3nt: TGTGCCAGCAGCCCCGGGGAAGCCTACGAGCAGTACTTC

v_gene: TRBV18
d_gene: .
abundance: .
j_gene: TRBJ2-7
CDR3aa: CASSPPAGSNEQYF
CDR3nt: TGTGCCAGCTCACCCCCGGCGGGGAGCAACGAGCAGTACTTC

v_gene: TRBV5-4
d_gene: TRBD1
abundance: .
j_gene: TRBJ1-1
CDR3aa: CASSPQGVNLNTEAFF
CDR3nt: TGTGCCAGCAGCCCACAGGGGGTAAACTTGAACACTGAAGCTTTCTTT

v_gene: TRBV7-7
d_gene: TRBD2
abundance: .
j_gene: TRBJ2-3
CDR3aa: CASSPRGGGTDTQYF
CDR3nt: TGTGCCAGCAGCCCCCGGGGGGGCGGCACAGATACGCAGTATTTT

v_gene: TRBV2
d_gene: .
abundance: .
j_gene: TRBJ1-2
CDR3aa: CASSLRGPGGYTF
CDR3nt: TGTGCCAGCAGCCTCCGGGGCCCCGGTGGCTACACCTTC

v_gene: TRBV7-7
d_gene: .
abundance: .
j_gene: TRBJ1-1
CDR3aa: CASSPLKGTFEAFF
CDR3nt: TGTGCCAGCAGCCCACTTAAAGGGACCTTTGAAGCTTTCTTT

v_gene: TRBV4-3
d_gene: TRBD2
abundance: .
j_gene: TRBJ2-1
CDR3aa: CASSQETSGGSYNEQFF
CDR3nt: TGCGCCAGCAGCCAAGAAACTAGCGGGGGGTCCTACAATGAGCAGTTCTTC

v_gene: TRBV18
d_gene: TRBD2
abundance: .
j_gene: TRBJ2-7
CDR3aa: CASSLGRGGAYEQYF
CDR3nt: TGTGCCAGCTCACTGGGGCGGGGGGGAGCCTACGAGCAGTACTTC

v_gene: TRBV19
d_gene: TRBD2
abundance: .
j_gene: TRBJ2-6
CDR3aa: CASSIRGGLRWSGANVLTF
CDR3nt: TGTGCCAGTAGTATCCGGGGGGGACTTAGGTGGTCTGGGGCCAACGTCCTGACTTTC

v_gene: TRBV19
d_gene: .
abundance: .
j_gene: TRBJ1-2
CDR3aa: CASSISAGGYGYTF
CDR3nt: TGTGCCAGTAGTATAAGCGCAGGCGGCTATGGCTACACCTTC

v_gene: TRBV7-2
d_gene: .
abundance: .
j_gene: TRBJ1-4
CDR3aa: CASAVIATNEKLFF
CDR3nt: TGTGCCAGCGCCGTGATCGCAACTAATGAAAAACTGTTTTTT

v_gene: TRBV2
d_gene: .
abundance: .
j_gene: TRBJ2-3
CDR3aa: CASSAAGSTDTQYF
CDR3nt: TGTGCCAGCAGTGCGGCAGGGAGCACAGATACGCAGTATTTT